This T cell receptor (beta chain) was sequenced for a study of blood T cell repertoires in COVID-19. Study overall: The samples span acute and convalescent COVID-19 from the United States, Italy and Spain. PBMCs, B-cell-depleted T cells, or T cells provided the cDNA or gDNA that made up the material.

In the authors' methods: Estimates of nucleated cell counts were drawn from the amplification of reference gene primers. Clones were sequenced by immunoSEQ multiplex PCR, and TCRdb holds only the in-frame ones, with some missing. For V, J and clone size, that table is used; D and trimming come from the DNA. Here the sample spans about 58,000 clones, around 78% being singletons. This receptor was identified in a human donor in a cohort sampled during active COVID-19. Sequencing was done on a sample of peripheral blood.

In nucleotides, the CDR3 is TGTGCCAGCAGCTCGGGACTCCTCCTCTACGAGCAGTACTTC. Its translation: CASSSGLLLYEQYF. The gene calls are TRBV11-2 and TRBJ2-7, with a possible D match to TRBD2 (6 bases). This CDR3 contains 14 residues. Trimming cost V 4 bases and J 3 bases, with 13 bases left between them. Germline V CDR1 and CDR2: SGHAT, FQNNGV. The complete variable domain, with remaining parts taken from reference TRBV11-2 and TRBJ2-7, reads EAGVAQSPRYKIIEKRQSVAFWCNPISGHATLYWYQQILGQGPKLLIQFQNNGVVDDSQLPKDRFSAERLKGVDSTLKIQPAKLEDSAVYLCASSSGLLLYEQYFGPGTRLTVT.